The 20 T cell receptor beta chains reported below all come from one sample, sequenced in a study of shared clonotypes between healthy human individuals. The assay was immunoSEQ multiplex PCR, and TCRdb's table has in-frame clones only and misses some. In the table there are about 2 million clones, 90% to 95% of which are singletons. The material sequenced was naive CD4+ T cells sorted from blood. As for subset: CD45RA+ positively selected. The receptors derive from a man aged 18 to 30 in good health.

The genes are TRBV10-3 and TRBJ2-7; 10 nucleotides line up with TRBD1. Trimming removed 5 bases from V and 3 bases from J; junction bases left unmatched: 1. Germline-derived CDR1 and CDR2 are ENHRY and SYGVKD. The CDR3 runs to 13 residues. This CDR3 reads CAISWDRGYEQYF. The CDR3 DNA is TGTGCCATCAGTTGGGACAGGGGCTACGAGCAGTACTTC.

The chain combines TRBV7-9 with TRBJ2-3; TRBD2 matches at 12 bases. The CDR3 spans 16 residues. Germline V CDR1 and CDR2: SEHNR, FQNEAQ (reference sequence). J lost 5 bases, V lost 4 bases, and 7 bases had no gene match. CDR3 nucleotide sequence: TGTGCCAGCAGCTACCGGACTAGCGGGGAAGGAGATACGCAGTATTTT. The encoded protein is CASSYRTSGEGDTQYF. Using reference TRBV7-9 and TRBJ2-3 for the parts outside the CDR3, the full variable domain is DTGVSQNPRHKITKRGQNVTFRCDPISEHNRLYWYRQTLGQGPEFLTYFQNEAQLEKSRLLSDRFSAERPKGSFSTLEIQRTEQGDSAMYLCASSYRTSGEGDTQYFGPGTRLTVL.

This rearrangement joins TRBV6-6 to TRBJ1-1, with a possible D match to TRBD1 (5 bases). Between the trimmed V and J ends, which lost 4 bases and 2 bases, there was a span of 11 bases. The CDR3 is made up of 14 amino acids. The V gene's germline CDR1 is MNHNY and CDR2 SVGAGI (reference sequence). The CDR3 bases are TGTGCCAGCAGTTCAAGACAGCGTAACACTGAAGCTTTCTTT. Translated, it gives CASSSRQRNTEAFF.

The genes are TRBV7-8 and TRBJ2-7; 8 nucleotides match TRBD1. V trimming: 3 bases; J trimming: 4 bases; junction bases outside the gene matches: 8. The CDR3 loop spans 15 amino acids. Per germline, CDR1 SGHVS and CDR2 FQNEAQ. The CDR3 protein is CASSLGGTGGYEQYF. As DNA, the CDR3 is TGTGCCAGCAGCTTGGGTGGCACAGGGGGATACGAGCAGTACTTC. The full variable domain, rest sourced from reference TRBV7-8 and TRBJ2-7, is GAGVSQSPRYKVAKRGQDVALRCDPISGHVSLFWYQQALGQGPEFLTYFQNEAQLDKSGLPSDRFFAERPEGSVSTLKIQRTQQEDSAVYLCASSLGGTGGYEQYFGPGTRLTVT.

CDR3 coding DNA: TGTGCCAGCAGCTTAGGAAAGGGAGTCCACGAGCAGTACTTC. Its translation: CASSLGKGVHEQYF. The rearrangement uses TRBV11-2 and TRBJ2-7, with a weak D call TRBD2 (5 bases). Germline values: CDR1 SGHAT, CDR2 FQNNGV. The CDR3 covers 14 residues. V was clipped by 1 base and J by 5 bases, with 12 bases between them.

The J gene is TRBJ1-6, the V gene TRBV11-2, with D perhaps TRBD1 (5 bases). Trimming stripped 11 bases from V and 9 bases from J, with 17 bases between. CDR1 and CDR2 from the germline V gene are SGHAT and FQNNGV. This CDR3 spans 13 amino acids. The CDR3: CAGRGDGTSPLHF. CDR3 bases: TGTGCCGGAAGAGGGGACGGGACTTCACCCCTCCACTTT.

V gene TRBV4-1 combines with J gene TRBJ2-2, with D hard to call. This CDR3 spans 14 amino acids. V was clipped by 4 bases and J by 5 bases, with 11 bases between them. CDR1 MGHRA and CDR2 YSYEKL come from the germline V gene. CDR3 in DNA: TGCGCCAGCAGCCCCGATTTAATTACCGGGGAGCTGTTTTTT. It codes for CASSPDLITGELFF.

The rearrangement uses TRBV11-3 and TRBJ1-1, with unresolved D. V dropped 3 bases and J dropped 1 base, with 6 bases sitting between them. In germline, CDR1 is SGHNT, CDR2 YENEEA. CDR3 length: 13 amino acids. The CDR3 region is CASSLQENTEAFF. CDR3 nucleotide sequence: TGTGCCAGCAGCTTGCAGGAGAACACTGAAGCTTTCTTT.

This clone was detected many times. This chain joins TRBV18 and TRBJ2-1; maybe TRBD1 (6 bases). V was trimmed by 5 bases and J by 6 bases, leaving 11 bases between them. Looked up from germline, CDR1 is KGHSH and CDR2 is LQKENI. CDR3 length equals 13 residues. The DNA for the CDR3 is TGTGCCAGCTCAACATCACAGGGCAATGAGCAGTTCTTC. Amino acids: CASSTSQGNEQFF.

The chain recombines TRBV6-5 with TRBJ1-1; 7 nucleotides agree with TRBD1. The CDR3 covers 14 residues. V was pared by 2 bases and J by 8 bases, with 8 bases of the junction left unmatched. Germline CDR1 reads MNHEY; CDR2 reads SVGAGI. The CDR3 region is CASSYTGAGLEAFF. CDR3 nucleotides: TGTGCCAGCAGTTACACAGGGGCGGGATTGGAAGCTTTCTTT.

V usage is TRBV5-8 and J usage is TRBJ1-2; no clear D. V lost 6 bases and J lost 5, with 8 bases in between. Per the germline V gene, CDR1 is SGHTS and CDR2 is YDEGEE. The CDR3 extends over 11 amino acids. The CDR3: CASNWVYGYTF. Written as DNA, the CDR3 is TGTGCCAGCAACTGGGTGTATGGCTACACCTTC.

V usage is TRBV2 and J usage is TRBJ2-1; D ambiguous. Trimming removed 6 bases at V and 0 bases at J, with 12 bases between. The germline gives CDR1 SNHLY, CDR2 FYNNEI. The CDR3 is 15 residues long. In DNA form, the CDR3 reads TGTGCCAGCAGCAAGTTGGGGAACTCCTACAATGAGCAGTTCTTC. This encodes CASSKLGNSYNEQFF. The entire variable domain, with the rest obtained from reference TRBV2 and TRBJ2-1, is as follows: EPEVTQTPSHQVTQMGQEVILRCVPISNHLYFYWYRQILGQKVEFLVSFYNNEISEKSEIFDDQFSVERPDGSNFTLKIRSTKLEDSAMYFCASSKLGNSYNEQFFGPGTRLTVL.

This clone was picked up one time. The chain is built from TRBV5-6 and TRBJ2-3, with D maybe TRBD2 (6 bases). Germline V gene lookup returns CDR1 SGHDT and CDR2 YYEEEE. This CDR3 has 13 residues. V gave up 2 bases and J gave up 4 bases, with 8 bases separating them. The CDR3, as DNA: TGTGCCAGCAGCTTTTCGGGAGCAGATACGCAGTATTTT. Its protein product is CASSFSGADTQYF.

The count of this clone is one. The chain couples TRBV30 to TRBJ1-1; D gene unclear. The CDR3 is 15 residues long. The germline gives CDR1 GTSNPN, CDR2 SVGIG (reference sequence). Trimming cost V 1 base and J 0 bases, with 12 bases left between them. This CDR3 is CAWSASGNMNTEAFF. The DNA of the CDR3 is TGTGCCTGGAGTGCGTCGGGCAACATGAACACTGAAGCTTTCTTT.

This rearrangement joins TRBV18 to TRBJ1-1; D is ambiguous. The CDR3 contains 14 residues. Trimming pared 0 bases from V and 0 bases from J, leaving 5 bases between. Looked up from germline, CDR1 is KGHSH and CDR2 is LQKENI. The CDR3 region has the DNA TGTGCCAGCTCACCACCCATATTGAACACTGAAGCTTTCTTT. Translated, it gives CASSPPILNTEAFF.

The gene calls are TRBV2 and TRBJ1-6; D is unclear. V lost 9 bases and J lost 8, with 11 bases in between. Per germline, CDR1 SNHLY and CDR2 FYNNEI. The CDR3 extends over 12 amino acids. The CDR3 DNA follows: TGTGCCAGTCATCGGGCGGATTCACCCCTCCACTTT. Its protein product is CASHRADSPLHF.

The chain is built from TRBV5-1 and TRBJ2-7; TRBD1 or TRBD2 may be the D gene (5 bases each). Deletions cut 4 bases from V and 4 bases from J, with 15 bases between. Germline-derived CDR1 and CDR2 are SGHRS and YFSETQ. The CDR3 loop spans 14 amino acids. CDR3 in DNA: TGCGCCAGCAGCACGGGGACGATTTTTTACGAGCAGTACTTC. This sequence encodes CASSTGTIFYEQYF.

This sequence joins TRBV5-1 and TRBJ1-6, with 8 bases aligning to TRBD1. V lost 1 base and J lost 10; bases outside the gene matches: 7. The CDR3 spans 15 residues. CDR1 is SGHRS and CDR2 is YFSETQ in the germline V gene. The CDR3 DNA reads TGCGCCAGCAGCTTGTCCGGGACAGGCTCCTCACCCCTCCACTTT. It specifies CASSLSGTGSSPLHF.

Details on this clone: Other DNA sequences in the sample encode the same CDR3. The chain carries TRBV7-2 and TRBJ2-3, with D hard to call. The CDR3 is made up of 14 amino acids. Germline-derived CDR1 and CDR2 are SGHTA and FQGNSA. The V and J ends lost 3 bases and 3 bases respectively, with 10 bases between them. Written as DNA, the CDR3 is TGTGCCAGCAGCTTCCGGGCTTCGACAGATACGCAGTATTTT. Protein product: CASSFRASTDTQYF. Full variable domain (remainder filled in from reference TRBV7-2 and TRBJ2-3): GAGVSQSPSNKVTEKGKDVELRCDPISGHTALYWYRQSLGQGLEFLIYFQGNSAPDKSGLPSDRFSAERTGGSVSTLTIQRTQQEDSAVYLCASSFRASTDTQYFGPGTRLTVL.

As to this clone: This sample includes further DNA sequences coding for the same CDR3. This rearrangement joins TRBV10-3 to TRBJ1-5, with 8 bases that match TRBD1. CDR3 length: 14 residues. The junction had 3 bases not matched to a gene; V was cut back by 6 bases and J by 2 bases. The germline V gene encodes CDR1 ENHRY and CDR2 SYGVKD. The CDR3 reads CAISTTGGNQPQHF. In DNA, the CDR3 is TGTGCCATCAGCACGACAGGGGGCAATCAGCCCCAGCATTTT.